This T cell receptor (beta chain) was retrieved from a study of early T cells in non-severe SARS-CoV-2 infection. Study overall: Unsorted whole blood bulk RNA was sequenced, with unpaired chains. Findings of the study overall: CD4 and private specificities were missed by VDJdb matching, which favored anti-spike CD8 responses.

CDR1 SGHTA and CDR2 FQGNSA come from the germline V gene. Trimming took 2 bases from V and 2 from J, leaving 7 bases between them. The CDR3 runs to 13 residues. This clonotype was observed at least ten times. Its antigen is not known. The protocol attached unique molecular identifiers to individual cDNA molecules. TCRdb fed the 5' RACE reads into MiXCR, producing one record per CDR3 protein. The sample records approximately 69,000 distinct CDR3 sequences, 12% being singletons. The receptor was isolated from an adult who was a healthcare worker with PCR-confirmed SARS-CoV-2 infection or an uninfected control (not recorded which). Sequencing was done on a sample of whole blood. V is TRBV7-2 and J is TRBJ2-7; either TRBD1 or TRBD2 may supply D (5 bases each). CDR3 protein: CASSLRGAYEQYF. As DNA, the CDR3 is TGTGCCAGCAGCTTAAGGGGAGCCTACGAGCAGTACTTC.